This T cell receptor beta chain was recovered during a study of T cell repertoires in cytomegalovirus infection (dated by TCRdb to about 2019). In terms of the full investigation: The HLA type of each donor mattered for the analysis, because public TCR beta signatures pointed to carriage of CMV infection along with the matching HLA type.

Details on this clonotype: It lacks a known antigen. No much larger clonotype is one base removed from it; base qualities were not supplied.

What the work shows at the level of the full study, not this receptor alone: The ex vivo response was dominated by HLA-C-restricted CMV-specific TCR beta clonotypes, which also provided the single most frequent clonotype in two of eight donors. Cumulative frequency of public TCR beta family members discriminated carriers of CMV infection plus the relevant HLA type in this cohort and an independent 352-donor cohort.

The sequencer was an Illumina HiSeq 1500. TCRdb reanalyzed the raw reads on its own, using fastp at Q25 for trimming and MiXCR for clone calling, and kept in-frame beta chains. Rows with one shared CDR3 protein collapse into an entry with the most common genes and DNA. This sample comprises under 350,000 distinct CDR3 sequences, over 7.5% of them detected only once. The top ten hold approximately 4.5% of the sample. The CDR3 holds 15 amino acids from the cysteine to the phenylalanine. Only the CDR3 DNA stays, 45 bases, in frame from base 1. The germline V gene yields MDHEN for CDR1 and SYDVKM for CDR2. Clipping removes 7 bases from V and 4 bases from J, with 7 as the unmatched junction base count.

Source material: PBMCs. This clonotype was sampled from a human donor in good health (CMV status not recorded). Some clones in this sample may be carry-over from other donors' samples. The rearrangement joined TRBV28 to TRBJ2-3; 11 junctional bases match TRBD2. The bases read TGTGCCAGCAACCTAGCGGGAGGCCCGGCAGATACGCAGTATTTT. This is translated as CASNLAGGPADTQYF.